This paragraph covers one T cell receptor beta chain sequence. The V gene's germline CDR1 is MNHNS and CDR2 SASEGT. The CDR3 extends over 14 amino acids. The V end lost 5 bases, the J end lost 1 base, and 11 bases lay between the germline ends. The repertoire was sequenced with immunoSEQ multiplex PCR; TCRdb's copy has only in-frame clones and lacks some. The table lists under 80,000 clones, 80% to 90% of them singletons. This sample is part of a study of Tregs in tolerant kidney transplant recipients. Unstimulated regulatory T cells (CD4+CD25+CD127-), CD4+CD25- non-regulatory cells, CD4 and CD8 cells were FACS-sorted from thawed PBMCs.

The sample in question was Tregs from blood, obtained before the transplant. This clonotype was obtained from a human donor who received a combined kidney and bone marrow transplant. The chain uses TRBV6-1 and TRBJ1-1; TRBD1 is a possible D gene (5 bases). The CDR3 DNA follows: TGTGCCAGCAGTCTCAAAAGGGGGAACACTGAAGCTTTCTTT. Protein sequence: CASSLKRGNTEAFF.